One and the same sample provided the 20 T cell receptor beta chains below, sequenced in a study of CD8 T cells in Susac syndrome. Random hexamers were used to reverse transcribe the RNA input (about 0.5 to 1 ug). MiXCR, run by TCRdb on the immunoSEQ multiplex PCR reads, gives a single entry per CDR3 protein. The data contain about 300,000 distinct CDR3 sequences, 85% of them singletons. Specimen: CD8+ T cells from PBMCs. These receptors all come from a human donor with multiple sclerosis.

With regard to this clonotype: One end of the junction is discordant with germline, which a read error may explain. This rearrangement joins TRBV13 to TRBJ2-1, with D possibly matching TRBD1 (6 bases). CDR1 and CDR2 (germline): PRHDT, FYEKMQ (reference sequence). The CDR3 sequence is 14 residues long. The CDR3 is CASSFDTGYSEQFF. In DNA, the CDR3 is TGTGCCAGCAGCTTTGACACAGGGTACAGTGAGCAGTTCTTC.

A single count supports this clonotype. The gene calls are TRBV4-3 and TRBJ1-1, with 10 nucleotides matching TRBD1. Germline CDR1 and CDR2: LGHNA and YSLEER. The CDR3 has 20 amino acids. Losses at the gene ends were 2 bases for V and 3 bases for J; bases not matched to a gene: 18. This CDR3 reads CASSQHVSAGTGVSDTEAFF. Written as DNA, the CDR3 is TGCGCCAGCAGCCAACATGTTTCGGCCGGGACAGGGGTCAGCGACACTGAAGCTTTCTTT.

V usage is TRBV19 and J usage is TRBJ1-1, with TRBD1 matching over 8 bases. Germline trimming cut 3 bases from V and 1 base from J; bases unmatched to any gene: 4. The CDR3 contains 15 residues. Germline CDR1 is LNHDA and CDR2 is SQIVND (reference sequence). CDR3 sequence reads: CASSIWTGKNTEAFF. The CDR3, as DNA: TGTGCCAGTAGTATCTGGACAGGGAAGAACACTGAAGCTTTCTTT. Full variable domain (remainder filled in from reference TRBV19 and TRBJ1-1): DGGITQSPKYLFRKEGQNVTLSCEQNLNHDAMYWYRQDPGQGLRLIYYSQIVNDFQKGDIAEGYSVSREKKESFPLTVTSAQKNPTAFYLCASSIWTGKNTEAFFGQGTRLTVV.

V usage is TRBV20-1 and J usage is TRBJ2-7, with 7 positions matching TRBD2. V was pared by 1 base and J by 4 bases, with 16 bases of the junction left unmatched. The CDR3 has 17 residues. CDR1 is DFQATT, CDR2 SNEGSKA, per germline (reference sequence). The CDR3: CSARAWPSGLLVYEQYF. The CDR3 DNA follows: TGCAGTGCTAGAGCTTGGCCTAGCGGCCTACTCGTATACGAGCAGTACTTC.

The rearrangement uses TRBV28 and TRBJ2-4; 12 nucleotides match TRBD2. The V gene end was trimmed by 8 bases and the J gene end by 2 bases; junction bases not matched to a gene: 4. This CDR3 is built from 15 residues. From germline, CDR1 is MDHEN and CDR2 SYDVKM. CDR3 DNA sequence: TGTGCCAGCGGAACTAGCGGGAGGACCAAAAACATTCAGTACTTC. This codes for CASGTSGRTKNIQYF.

The rearrangement links TRBV19 to TRBJ2-3; D unclear. This CDR3 contains 14 residues. CDR1 and CDR2 from the germline V gene are LNHDA and SQIVND (reference sequence). Deletions cut 3 bases from V and 2 bases from J, with 9 bases between. The CDR3 is CASSILVSTDTQYF. The CDR3 nucleotides read TGTGCCAGTAGTATTCTGGTTTCCACAGATACGCAGTATTTT.

The rearrangement uses TRBV4-3 and TRBJ1-1; D is ambiguous. CDR3 length: 16 residues. CDR1 LGHNA and CDR2 YSLEER come from the germline V gene. Trimming shortened V by 1 base and J by 5 bases, and 17 bases separated the two germline ends. CDR3 DNA: TGCGCCAGCAGCCAAGGCCGACTGACTTTGTGGACTGAAGCTTTCTTT. Protein: CASSQGRLTLWTEAFF.

The count of this clonotype is one. This chain links TRBV12-2 with TRBJ2-2; the D call in the table, TRBD2, was not verified against the DNA. TRBV12-2 is a pseudogene locus. The length of the CDR3 is 16 residues. Here the CDR3 reads CASRLGGTSDTGELFF. The DNA for the CDR3 is TGTGCAAGTCGCCTCGGGGGGACTAGCGACACCGGGGAGCTGTTTTTT.

The V gene is TRBV27, the J gene TRBJ1-5, with D hard to call. Trimming took off 3 bases at V and 4 bases at J, with 7 bases between the two ends. The CDR3 is 13 residues long. Looked up from germline, CDR1 is MNHEY and CDR2 is SMNVEV (reference sequence). CDR3: CASSFVGNQPQHF. CDR3 in DNA: TGTGCCAGCAGTTTTGTCGGAAATCAGCCCCAGCATTTT.

The CDR3 protein is CASQYQETQYF. CDR3 in DNA: TGTGCCAGCCAGTACCAAGAGACCCAGTACTTC. The chain has TRBV28 and TRBJ2-5; D unresolved. CDR1 is MDHEN and CDR2 is SYDVKM in the germline V gene. Trimming removed 8 bases at V and 0 bases at J, with 4 bases between. This CDR3 spans 11 amino acids. Using reference TRBV28 and TRBJ2-5 for the parts outside the CDR3, the full variable domain is DVKVTQSSRYLVKRTGEKVFLECVQDMDHENMFWYRQDPGLGLRLIYFSYDVKMKEKGDIPEGYSVSREKKERFSLILESASTNQTSMYLCASQYQETQYFGPGTRLLVL.

The chain couples TRBV6-2 or TRBV6-3 to TRBJ2-7; TRBD2 matches 11 bases. Per germline, CDR1 MNHEY and CDR2 SVGEGT. J lost 0 bases, V lost 2 bases, and 9 bases had no gene match. The CDR3 runs to 18 residues. CDR3 coding DNA: TGTGCCAGCAGTTACCCCGGGACTAGCGGATTTCGCTCCTACGAGCAGTACTTC. Its protein product is CASSYPGTSGFRSYEQYF.

This sequence joins TRBV9 and TRBJ2-4, with TRBD2 identical over 7 bases. Germline lookup yields CDR1 SGDLS and CDR2 YYNGEE. The CDR3 contains 14 residues. V shed 3 bases and J 7 bases; nucleotides not matched to a gene: 7. The CDR3: CASSDGLGVNIQYF. The CDR3 DNA is TGTGCCAGCAGCGACGGACTAGGGGTGAACATTCAGTACTTC.

J is TRBJ2-1 and V is TRBV14, with TRBD2 identical over 10 bases. The trim removed 4 bases at V and 4 bases at J, leaving 7 bases unmatched. The CDR3 is made up of 16 amino acids. The germline CDR1 and CDR2 sequences are SGHDN and FVKESK. CDR3 sequence: CASSPYLAGDYNEQFF. The DNA for the CDR3 is TGTGCCAGCAGCCCGTACCTAGCGGGGGATTACAATGAGCAGTTCTTC. Full variable domain (outside the CDR3, taken from reference TRBV14 and TRBJ2-1): EAGVTQFPSHSVIEKGQTVTLRCDPISGHDNLYWYRRVMGKEIKFLLHFVKESKQDESGMPNNRFLAERTGGTYSTLKVQPAELEDSGVYFCASSPYLAGDYNEQFFGPGTRLTVL.

V and J are TRBV6-1 and TRBJ2-1, with D perhaps TRBD2 (7 bases). CDR3 size: 16 residues. Trimming shortened V by 0 bases and J by 4 bases, and 13 bases separated the two germline ends. CDR1 is MNHNS, CDR2 SASEGT, per germline. The CDR3 sequence: CASSEAPSGTYNEQFF. CDR3 bases: TGTGCCAGCAGTGAAGCGCCCAGCGGGACATACAATGAGCAGTTCTTC.

The V gene is TRBV19, the J gene TRBJ1-5, with D uncertain. V lost 7 bases to trimming and J lost 3 bases, with 10 bases between them. The CDR3 consists of 13 residues. Germline lookup yields CDR1 LNHDA and CDR2 SQIVND (reference sequence). The CDR3 spells CASNIGFNQPQHF. As DNA, the CDR3 is TGTGCCAGTAATATCGGTTTCAATCAGCCCCAGCATTTT.

V gene TRBV7-6 combines with J gene TRBJ2-1; 9 nucleotides agree with TRBD2. CDR3 length: 15 residues. Germline V gene lookup returns CDR1 SGHVS and CDR2 FNYEAQ. V was pared by 5 bases and J by 8 bases, with 10 bases of the junction left unmatched. This CDR3 is CASSPLAGDRDEQFF. The CDR3 region has the DNA TGTGCCAGCAGCCCGTTAGCGGGAGATCGGGATGAGCAGTTCTTC.

The chain uses TRBV7-2 and TRBJ2-3, with D possibly matching TRBD2 (6 bases). Trimming took off 5 bases at V and 0 bases at J, with 18 bases between the two ends. The CDR3 has 17 residues. CDR1 is SGHTA and CDR2 is FQGNSA in the germline V gene. Here the CDR3 reads CASSPAQAGSSTDTQYF. In DNA form, the CDR3 reads TGTGCCAGCAGCCCTGCCCAGGCGGGATCGAGCACAGATACGCAGTATTTT.

As DNA, the CDR3 is TGTGCCAGTAGTTTCTCCCTTTCGGAGCAGTTCTTC. This codes for CASSFSLSEQFF. V usage is TRBV19 and J usage is TRBJ2-1; D call uncertain. The V gene's germline CDR1 is LNHDA and CDR2 SQIVND (reference sequence). This CDR3 contains 12 residues. The V end was cut by 5 bases, the J end by 10 bases, with 12 bases between.

The DNA of the CDR3 is TGTGCCAGCAGTGGGACTGGGACAAGGTACAAAGGCGGGGAGCTGTTTTTT. It specifies CASSGTGTRYKGGELFF. The J gene is TRBJ2-2, the V gene TRBV6-1, with D maybe TRBD1 (6 bases). V lost 4 bases to trimming and J lost 7 bases, with 22 bases between them. CDR1 and CDR2 from the germline V gene are MNHNS and SASEGT. The length of the CDR3 is 17 residues.

This clonotype was seen a few times. The chain recombines TRBV7-3 with TRBJ2-1; the D gene could be TRBD1 or TRBD2 (5 bases each). The CDR3 spans 16 residues. Trimming cost V 5 bases and J 5 bases, with 19 bases left between them. Germline CDR1 reads SGHTA; CDR2 reads FQGTGA. CDR3 region: CASSDRDRGWDNEQFF. CDR3 DNA sequence: TGTGCCAGCAGCGACCGGGACCGAGGATGGGACAATGAGCAGTTCTTC. The full variable domain, completed using reference TRBV7-3 and TRBJ2-1, is GAGVSQTPSNKVTEKGKYVELRCDPISGHTALYWYRQSLGQGPEFLIYFQGTGAADDSGLPNDRFFAVRPEGSVSTLKIQRTERGDSAVYLCASSDRDRGWDNEQFFGPGTRLTVL.